Listed below are T cell receptor beta chains from one sample, sequenced in a study of T cell responses to AZD1222 COVID-19 vaccine. Sequenced by immunoSEQ multiplex PCR; TCRdb stores in-frame clones only, minus some. The repertoire holds around 94,000 clones, with 70% to 90% as singletons. Source: peripheral blood, taken on day 0 of AZD1222 vaccination. These receptors were taken from an adult in good health. The CDR3 runs from the conserved cysteine through the conserved F or W. Each record gives: clone size, V gene, CDR3 length, D gene, J gene, CDR3 protein, CDR3 DNA. The D gene is left open where the match is weak. Rows may omit the clone size; those that give it use once, few, many or a size class.

-,TRBV19,13,-,TRBJ2-7,CASTPPGTYEQYF,TGTGCCAGTACCCCACCCGGTACCTACGAGCAGTACTTC
-,TRBV18,14,TRBD2,TRBJ2-3,CASSPGLDTDTQYF,TGTGCCAGCTCGCCGGGACTAGACACAGATACGCAGTATTTT
-,TRBV19,15,TRBD1,TRBJ1-3,CASSLTRQGMDTIYF,TGTGCCAGTAGTCTTACTCGACAGGGAATGGACACCATATATTTT
-,TRBV5-4,17,-,TRBJ2-2,CASSRRAGAANTGELFF,TGTGCCAGCAGCCGGCGGGCAGGGGCCGCGAACACCGGGGAGCTGTTTTTT
-,TRBV6-5,15,-,TRBJ1-6,CASSPKTDNNSPLHF,TGTGCCAGCAGTCCCAAAACAGATAATAATTCACCCCTCCACTTT
once,TRBV7-9,14,-,TRBJ1-5,CASSVGISNQPQHF,TGTGCCAGCAGCGTTGGGATCAGCAATCAGCCCCAGCATTTT
-,TRBV5-1,15,-,TRBJ1-2,CASSLVAPGGYGYTF,TGCGCCAGCAGCTTGGTGGCTCCTGGAGGGTATGGCTACACCTTC
once,TRBV18,15,-,TRBJ1-2,CASSPSGGASYGYTF,TGTGCCAGCTCACCATCAGGAGGGGCGTCCTATGGCTACACCTTC
-,TRBV3-1/TRBV3-2,13,-,TRBJ1-1,CASSQVRYTEAFF,TGTGCCAGCAGCCAAGTCCGATACACTGAAGCTTTCTTT
-,TRBV11-3,14,-,TRBJ2-3,CASSLGLDSDTQYF,TGTGCCAGCAGCTTAGGGCTAGACAGTGATACGCAGTATTTT
-,TRBV28,14,-,TRBJ1-2,CASSSGPPSYGYTF,TGTGCCAGCAGTTCCGGACCGCCGAGCTATGGCTACACCTTC
once,TRBV5-1,18,TRBD2,TRBJ2-5,CASSSDGTSGGTQETQYF,TGCGCCAGCAGCTCCGACGGGACTAGCGGGGGGACCCAAGAGACCCAGTACTTC
-,TRBV5-1,13,-,TRBJ1-1,CASSLDRNTEAFF,TGCGCCAGCAGCTTGGACAGGAACACTGAAGCTTTCTTT
-,TRBV7-8,14,-,TRBJ2-5,CASSFRGAGETQYF,TGTGCCAGCAGCTTTAGGGGGGCAGGGGAGACCCAGTACTTC
-,TRBV6-5,13,TRBD1,TRBJ1-5,CASSTQGAQPQHF,TGTGCCAGCAGTACACAGGGGGCTCAGCCCCAGCATTTT
-,TRBV28,18,TRBD1,TRBJ1-4,CASSFRLTDRATNEKLFF,TGTGCCAGCAGTTTCCGCCTTACCGACAGGGCAACTAATGAAAAACTGTTTTTT
-,TRBV30,13,-,TRBJ1-1,CAWSVQGDTEAFF,TGTGCCTGGAGTGTACAAGGGGACACTGAAGCTTTCTTT
few,TRBV18,13,-,TRBJ2-1,CASAPEQVNEQFF,TGTGCCAGCGCACCGGAACAGGTCAATGAGCAGTTCTTC
-,TRBV7-9,17,TRBD1,TRBJ1-5,CASSRGGTGVYNQPQHF,TGTGCCAGCAGCCGAGGGGGGACAGGGGTGTATAATCAGCCCCAGCATTTT
-,TRBV4-1,17,-,TRBJ1-6,CARSPLSGSSYNSPLHF,TGCGCCCGCAGCCCACTCTCAGGGAGCTCCTATAATTCACCCCTCCACTTT
-,TRBV19,17,TRBD1,TRBJ1-1,CASSTLGQGALSTEAFF,TGTGCCAGTAGTACTTTGGGGCAGGGGGCGCTGAGCACTGAAGCTTTCTTT
-,TRBV7-8,14,-,TRBJ2-7,CASSQRQMAYEQYF,TGTGCCAGCAGCCAGAGGCAGATGGCGTACGAGCAGTACTTC
-,TRBV6-5,14,-,TRBJ1-1,CASSPLQGGTEAFF,TGTGCCAGCAGTCCCCTCCAGGGTGGAACTGAAGCTTTCTTT
once,TRBV6-2/TRBV6-3,15,-,TRBJ1-1,CASSYEGRVYTEAFF,TGTGCCAGCAGTTACGAGGGTCGGGTCTACACTGAAGCTTTCTTT
-,TRBV6-2/TRBV6-3,15,-,TRBJ1-6,CASSSDGYNSVTLHF,TGTGCCAGCAGTTCCGACGGTTATAATTCTGTCACCCTCCACTTT
-,TRBV5-1,17,-,TRBJ1-6,CASSLDFPGRKNSPLHF,TGCGCCAGCAGCTTGGACTTTCCGGGACGGAAGAATTCACCCCTCCACTTT
-,TRBV19,16,TRBD1,TRBJ1-2,CASSPSRDRVMIGYTF,TGTGCCAGTAGTCCCTCCCGGGACAGGGTGATGATAGGCTACACCTTC
-,TRBV30,14,TRBD1,TRBJ1-2,CAFLTGGKNYGYTF,TGTGCCTTTCTAACAGGGGGCAAGAACTATGGCTACACCTTC
-,TRBV19,14,-,TRBJ1-5,CASSIRGLNQPQHF,TGTGCCAGTAGTATTCGAGGGCTCAATCAGCCCCAGCATTTT
-,TRBV7-7,14,-,TRBJ2-5,CASSLQGDWETQYF,TGTGCCAGCAGCTTGCAGGGCGACTGGGAGACCCAGTACTTC
-,TRBV24-1,16,-,TRBJ2-1,CATSDLKGNRYNEQFF,TGTGCCACCAGTGATTTGAAGGGAAACCGCTACAATGAGCAGTTCTTC
few,TRBV7-3,16,-,TRBJ2-2,CASSLYDWGATGELFF,TGTGCCAGCAGCTTATATGACTGGGGAGCCACCGGGGAGCTGTTTTTT
-,TRBV27,15,TRBD2,TRBJ2-1,CASSYGLAGYNEQFF,TGTGCCAGCAGTTACGGACTAGCGGGGTACAATGAGCAGTTCTTC
-,TRBV10-3,14,-,TRBJ2-2,CAISARGDTGELFF,TGTGCCATCAGTGCCAGGGGGGACACCGGGGAGCTGTTTTTT
-,TRBV24-1,12,-,TRBJ1-2,CATSETGSGYTF,TGTGCCACCAGTGAAACAGGGTCGGGCTACACCTTC
once,TRBV6-1,15,TRBD1,TRBJ1-2,CASSDGTGPVYGYTF,TGTGCCAGCAGTGACGGGACAGGGCCTGTCTATGGCTACACCTTC
-,TRBV7-2,16,-,TRBJ2-3,CASSPQAGPSTDTQYF,TGTGCCAGCAGCCCCCAAGCGGGCCCGAGCACAGATACGCAGTATTTT
-,TRBV12-5,12,-,TRBJ2-7,CASGLGEDEQYF,TGTGCTAGTGGTTTGGGGGAGGACGAGCAGTACTTC
-,TRBV29-1,14,-,TRBJ1-2,CSVEDRGGAYGYTF,TGCAGCGTTGAAGATCGGGGCGGGGCCTACGGCTACACCTTC
-,TRBV10-1,14,TRBD2,TRBJ2-3,CASSRTSGSSTQYF,TGCGCCAGCAGTCGGACTAGCGGAAGTTCCACGCAGTATTTT
-,TRBV6-5,15,-,TRBJ1-3,CASSPRRVSGNTIYF,TGTGCCAGCAGCCCCCGACGGGTCTCTGGAAACACCATATATTTT
-,TRBV9,15,-,TRBJ1-1,CASSGTGSMNTEAFF,TGTGCCAGCAGCGGGACGGGGTCTATGAACACTGAAGCTTTCTTT